The 31 T cell receptor beta chains given below trace back to one sample, sequenced in a study of CD8 T cells in ankylosing spondylitis. Their target antigens are unknown. Study findings and constraints: Blood from ankylosing spondylitis patients appeared to carry a characteristic roughly eight-variant TCR beta motif.

Each CDR3 protein gets one entry after TCRdb re-called the 5' RACE reads with MiXCR. The table includes about 210,000 distinct CDR3 sequences, roughly 6.6% detected once. The sequenced material came from blood, either unsorted or a sorted T cell fraction (not recorded which). The source of these receptors is a male donor with ankylosing spondylitis.

This clonotype came up many times. This chain links TRBV28 with TRBJ1-2, with TRBD1 matching 7 bases. CDR3 length: 16 residues. CDR1 and CDR2 from the germline V gene are MDHEN and SYDVKM. V dropped 4 bases and J dropped 0; count of bases not matched to a gene: 8. The CDR3 DNA reads as TGTGCCAGCAGTTCCAGACAGGGAGAGGCTAACTATGGCTACACCTTC. It specifies CASSSRQGEANYGYTF.

This clonotype occurred many times. V gene TRBV10-3 combines with J gene TRBJ1-1, with D perhaps matching TRBD1 (5 bases). The CDR3 runs to 13 residues. CDR1 is ENHRY and CDR2 is SYGVKD in the germline V gene. V was trimmed by 3 bases and J by 4 bases, leaving 9 bases between them. CDR3 sequence reads: CAISDRVGTEAFF. The CDR3, as DNA: TGTGCCATCAGTGACAGGGTGGGCACTGAAGCTTTCTTT.

This clonotype was seen a handful of times. This is likely a read error, given that the CDR3 carries no conserved phenylalanine or tryptophan at its end. The rearrangement uses TRBV7-8 and TRBJ1-3; D might be TRBD1 (6 bases). V shed 5 bases and J shed 1 base, with 12 bases lying between them. This CDR3 region has 15 residues. Germline assignment: CDR1 SGHVS and CDR2 FQNEAQ. Here the CDR3 DNA reads TGTGCCAGCAGCCGATCCAGGGGTTCTGGAAACACCATATATTTA. Protein: CASSRSRGSGNTIYL.

The sample holds many counts of this clonotype. The chain recombines TRBV2 with TRBJ2-5, with 14 bases fitting TRBD2. The CDR3 has 16 residues. V was pared by 5 bases and J by 3 bases, with 5 bases of the junction left unmatched. Germline CDR1 is SNHLY and CDR2 is FYNNEI. This CDR3 is CASSIETSGREETQYF. The CDR3 nucleotides are TGTGCCAGCAGTATTGAGACTAGCGGGAGGGAAGAGACCCAGTACTTC.

The V gene is TRBV7-9, the J gene TRBJ2-7; D unresolved. Trimming removed 4 bases at V and 4 bases at J, with 5 bases between. CDR1 SEHNR and CDR2 FQNEAQ come from the germline V gene (reference sequence). This CDR3 has 11 amino acids. This CDR3 is CASSSQYEQYF. In DNA form, the CDR3 reads TGTGCCAGCAGCTCACAGTACGAGCAGTACTTC.

This clonotype was detected only once. This may be a read error, as it is one base from a much larger clone. The chain combines TRBV2 with TRBJ2-3; D gene ambiguous. The length of the CDR3 is 14 residues. The V end was cut by 2 bases, the J end by 0 bases, with 6 bases between. Germline lookup yields CDR1 SNHLY and CDR2 FYNNEI. CDR3 nucleotides: TGTGCCAGCAGTGAAAATTGGAGCACAGATACGCAGTATTTT. It is translated as CASSENWSTDTQYF.

This clonotype showed up many times. This sequence joins TRBV4-3 and TRBJ2-1, with D tentatively TRBD2 (5 bases). The CDR3 totals 15 residues. CDR1 and CDR2 (germline): LGHNA, YSLEER. The germline V and J ends were trimmed by 5 bases and 5 bases, with 16 bases remaining between them. CDR3 DNA: TGCGCCAGCAGCTATGGGAGAACTGGGGACAATGAGCAGTTCTTC. This codes for CASSYGRTGDNEQFF.

This clonotype was counted ten times or more. V is TRBV27 and J is TRBJ1-6; D possibly corresponds to TRBD1 (5 bases). Trimming cost V 2 bases and J 3 bases, with 14 bases left between them. Looked up from germline, CDR1 is MNHEY and CDR2 is SMNVEV (reference sequence). The CDR3 extends over 17 amino acids. CDR3 in DNA: TGTGCCAGCAGTTTACGAGGTGCAGGGTTCTATAATTCACCCCTCCACTTT. The encoded protein is CASSLRGAGFYNSPLHF.

This clonotype was observed at least ten times. V usage is TRBV9 and J usage is TRBJ2-1; 8 bases are shared with TRBD1. The junction had 1 base not matched to a gene; V was cut back by 0 bases and J by 5 bases. The CDR3 is 14 amino acids. The V gene's germline CDR1 is SGDLS and CDR2 YYNGEE. The CDR3 DNA follows: TGTGCCAGCAGCGTAGCAGGGGGCAACAATGAGCAGTTCTTC. Its translation: CASSVAGGNNEQFF.

This clonotype was counted between two and nine times. The genes are TRBV9 and TRBJ2-5; D might be TRBD2 (6 bases). Looked up from germline, CDR1 is SGDLS and CDR2 is YYNGEE. Trimming shortened V by 3 bases and J by 5 bases, and 8 bases separated the two germline ends. This CDR3 is built from 12 residues. CDR3 coding DNA: TGTGCCAGCAGCGGGGACTCGGAGACCCAGTACTTC. This translates into CASSGDSETQYF. The whole variable domain, filled in from reference TRBV9 and TRBJ2-5, reads DSGVTQTPKHLITATGQRVTLRCSPRSGDLSVYWYQQSLDQGLQFLIQYYNGEERAKGNILERFSAQQFPDLHSELNLSSLELGDSALYFCASSGDSETQYFGPGTRLLVL.

The chain is built from TRBV6-5 and TRBJ2-2; 8 bases are shared with TRBD1. In germline, CDR1 is MNHEY, CDR2 SVGAGI. J was trimmed by 7 bases and V by 1 base; bases with no gene match: 2. The CDR3 consists of 14 residues. CDR3 in DNA: TGTGCCAGCAGTTACTGGGGACAGGACGGGGAGCTGTTTTTT. It codes for CASSYWGQDGELFF.

This clonotype was seen repeatedly, ten times or more. The chain has TRBV27 and TRBJ1-2; 12 bases fit TRBD1. This CDR3 is built from 15 residues. Germline V lookup: CDR1 MNHEY, CDR2 SMNVEV (reference sequence). J lost 8 bases, V lost 3 bases, and 7 bases had no gene match. CDR3 region: CASSFLGQGAEGYTF. CDR3 in DNA: TGTGCCAGCAGTTTCCTGGGACAGGGGGCTGAGGGCTACACCTTC.

This clonotype was observed a handful of times. The chain links TRBV15 to TRBJ2-7, with D unresolved. V lost 0 bases, J lost 7 bases, and 16 bases lay in between. CDR3 length equals 15 residues. Germline values: CDR1 LNHNV, CDR2 YYDKDF (reference sequence). CDR3 loop: CATSRDRSLIREQYF. CDR3 nucleotides: TGTGCCACCAGCAGAGACCGATCCTTGATACGAGAGCAGTACTTC.

This clonotype was seen at least ten times. The chain joins TRBV20-1 to TRBJ2-5; a weak D match, TRBD1 (6 bases). The V gene lost 4 bases and the J gene lost 5 bases, with 17 bases spanning the gap. Germline assignment: CDR1 DFQATT and CDR2 SNEGSKA (reference sequence). The CDR3 has 14 residues. The CDR3 loop is CSAIHRDIGETQYF. For the CDR3, the DNA is TGCAGTGCTATCCACCGGGACATAGGGGAGACCCAGTACTTC.

This clonotype came up many times. This chain uses TRBV7-2 with TRBJ2-7; D unresolved. The CDR3 runs to 14 residues. Trimming removed 5 bases at V and 5 bases at J, with 16 bases between. Germline CDR1 reads SGHTA; CDR2 reads FQGNSA. The CDR3 coding sequence is TGTGCCAGCAGCCCCCGAAGCAGTAAGGACGAGCAGTACTTC. Translating gives CASSPRSSKDEQYF.

J is TRBJ1-2 and V is TRBV6-4; D is unclear. Germline V gene sequence: CDR1 MRHNA, CDR2 SNTAGT. This CDR3 is built from 11 residues. The CDR3 DNA reads TGTGCGGTTGGTGCAGGCAGCGGCTACACCTTC. Protein product: CAVGAGSGYTF.

This clonotype was seen many times. V is TRBV7-9 and J is TRBJ2-1; 9 nucleotides align to TRBD2. CDR1 and CDR2 (germline): SEHNR, FQNEAQ (reference sequence). Germline trimming cut 3 bases from V and 7 bases from J; bases unmatched to any gene: 7. The CDR3 has 15 amino acids. CDR3 DNA: TGTGCCAGCAGCTTGTCACTAGCGGGCCTTAATGAGCAGTTCTTC. Its protein product is CASSLSLAGLNEQFF.

This clonotype was seen repeatedly, ten times or more. The gene calls are TRBV27 and TRBJ2-3; no definite D call. This CDR3 comprises 14 residues. The V end was cut by 3 bases, the J end by 3 bases, with 10 bases between. Germline V gene lookup returns CDR1 MNHEY and CDR2 SMNVEV (reference sequence). The CDR3 nucleotides read TGTGCCAGCAGTTTGGTCCGAGGAACAGATACGCAGTATTTT. It specifies CASSLVRGTDTQYF.

The table lists this clonotype with many counts. The chain uses TRBV20-1 and TRBJ1-2; TRBD1 might be the D (5 bases). Looked up from germline, CDR1 is DFQATT and CDR2 is SNEGSKA (reference sequence). Trimming took off 3 bases at V and 4 bases at J, with 12 bases between the two ends. CDR3 length equals 13 residues. The CDR3: CSASRGVPYGYTF. The CDR3 DNA reads as TGCAGTGCTAGCCGGGGGGTCCCCTATGGCTACACCTTC.

This clonotype appeared a few times. This chain uses TRBV28 with TRBJ2-7; tentatively, D is TRBD1 (6 bases). From germline, CDR1 is MDHEN and CDR2 SYDVKM. This CDR3 comprises 14 residues. V lost 8 bases, J lost 5 bases, and 19 bases lay in between. The CDR3 reads CASSQLPDSNEQYF. The CDR3 nucleotides read TGTGCCAGCTCACAGCTGCCGGACAGCAACGAGCAGTACTTC.

This chain uses TRBV24-1 with TRBJ2-3, with D perhaps being TRBD1 or TRBD2 (6 bases each). CDR1 and CDR2 from the germline V gene are KGHDR and SFDVKD. V was cut by 3 bases and J by 3 bases, with 15 bases left in between. This CDR3 has 16 residues. DNA of the CDR3: TGTGCCACCAGTGATCAGATGGAAGGGGGGACAGATACGCAGTATTTT. Translation gives CATSDQMEGGTDTQYF.

This clonotype was observed many times. The chain joins TRBV6-2 or TRBV6-3 to TRBJ2-7, with D hard to call. V was shortened by 1 base and J by 0 bases, with 7 bases between the two germline ends. The CDR3 is made up of 14 amino acids. The V gene's germline CDR1 is MNHEY and CDR2 SVGEGT. As DNA, the CDR3 is TGTGCCAGCAGTTACTGGGCAGACTCCTACGAGCAGTACTTC. Translation gives CASSYWADSYEQYF.

This clonotype came up many times. This rearrangement joins TRBV6-6 to TRBJ2-3, with 8 nucleotides matching TRBD2. CDR1 is MNHNY and CDR2 is SVGAGI in the germline V gene (reference sequence). CDR3 length: 15 residues. The junction had 0 bases not matched to a gene; V was cut back by 0 bases and J by 1 base. CDR3 loop: CASSYSSGGTDTQYF. The CDR3 region has the DNA TGTGCCAGCAGTTACTCTAGCGGGGGCACAGATACGCAGTATTTT.

This clonotype was recorded many times. The J gene is TRBJ2-7, the V gene TRBV6-5; 7 nucleotides agree with TRBD1. CDR3 length: 16 amino acids. The V gene's germline CDR1 is MNHEY and CDR2 SVGAGI. Losses at the gene ends were 0 bases for V and 0 bases for J; bases not matched to a gene: 5. CDR3 bases: TGTGCCAGCAGTTACTCGACCGGGACAGTCTCCTACGAGCAGTACTTC. It translates to CASSYSTGTVSYEQYF.

The chain couples TRBV7-8 to TRBJ2-1; 11 nucleotides agree with TRBD2. The germline V gene encodes CDR1 SGHVS and CDR2 FQNEAQ. V was clipped by 1 base and J by 6 bases; unmatched bases: 2. The CDR3 spans 15 residues. In nucleotides, the CDR3 is TGTGCCAGCAGCTTAGTAGCGGGAGGGGTCAATGAGCAGTTCTTC. It specifies CASSLVAGGVNEQFF.

The chain joins TRBV20-1 to TRBJ2-3; TRBD2 matches 7 bases. The J segment lost 6 bases and the V segment lost 0 bases, leaving 9 bases of the junction unmatched. This CDR3 contains 15 residues. CDR1 is DFQATT, CDR2 SNEGSKA, per germline (reference sequence). The CDR3 reads CSARDRDYFADTQYF. CDR3 coding DNA: TGCAGTGCTAGAGATCGGGACTACTTCGCTGATACGCAGTATTTT.

This clonotype showed up just a few times. The chain couples TRBV6-1 to TRBJ2-1; D is tentatively TRBD1 or TRBD2 (5 bases each). V was shortened by 6 bases and J by 2 bases, with 14 bases between the two germline ends. CDR3 length: 15 residues. Germline V gives CDR1 MNHNS, CDR2 SASEGT. The CDR3 bases are TGTGCCAGCAGCCGCCGGGACGATCCCTACAATGAGCAGTTCTTC. Translated: CASSRRDDPYNEQFF.

This clonotype was observed at least ten times. The chain carries TRBV15 and TRBJ2-7, with a weak D call TRBD2 (7 bases). Germline loops: CDR1 LNHNV, CDR2 YYDKDF (reference sequence). V was shortened by 1 base and J by 6 bases, with 13 bases between the two germline ends. CDR3 length: 14 amino acids. CDR3 amino acids: CATSRVGGLSEQYF. In nucleotides, the CDR3 is TGTGCCACCAGCAGAGTCGGGGGGCTAAGCGAGCAGTACTTC.

V gene TRBV20-1 combines with J gene TRBJ2-1, with 9 bases aligning to TRBD2. The CDR3 runs to 16 residues. Germline V gene lookup returns CDR1 DFQATT and CDR2 SNEGSKA (reference sequence). V lost 6 bases to trimming and J lost 8 bases; unmatched junction nucleotides: 17. The CDR3 DNA sequence: TGCAGTGCCGAAGGGGGCGGGGGGGTCTACAATTATGAGCAGTTCTTC. It yields the protein CSAEGGGGVYNYEQFF.

This clonotype was recorded a few times. The chain employs TRBV6-2 or TRBV6-3 and TRBJ1-1; D is uncertain. Trimming took 0 bases from V and 4 from J, leaving 9 bases between them. The CDR3 length is 14 residues. Per the germline V gene, CDR1 is MNHEY and CDR2 is SVGEGT. The DNA of the CDR3 is TGTGCCAGCAGTTACTCGACTGGATCCACTGAAGCTTTCTTT. Protein: CASSYSTGSTEAFF.

This clonotype was recorded at least ten times. The chain combines TRBV9 with TRBJ2-3; TRBD1 is a possible D gene (6 bases). CDR1 and CDR2 from the germline V gene are SGDLS and YYNGEE. The length of the CDR3 is 17 residues. V was clipped by 3 bases and J by 2 bases, with 19 bases between them. CDR3 nucleotides: TGTGCCAGCAGCGGAGGGAATCGGGACACCTACACAGATACGCAGTATTTT. Amino acid sequence: CASSGGNRDTYTDTQYF. Together with reference TRBV9 and TRBJ2-3, the CDR3 gives the full variable domain: DSGVTQTPKHLITATGQRVTLRCSPRSGDLSVYWYQQSLDQGLQFLIQYYNGEERAKGNILERFSAQQFPDLHSELNLSSLELGDSALYFCASSGGNRDTYTDTQYFGPGTRLTVL.